The entry that follows covers one T cell receptor beta chain sequence. Antigen: not known. This record belongs to a study of CD4 T cells in relation to SARS-CoV-2 and coronaviruses. In the study overall: Negative control cultures got HIV-1 Nef peptides or no peptide.

CD4+ T cells from unexposed donors were obtained before the COVID-19 pandemic (2011-2018). CD4+ T cells were isolated from the cells after 10 days of culture. Cells permitting, SARS-CoV-2 S/N and four cold-coronavirus spikes were tested on unexposed-donor CD4+ T cells. CDR3 size: 17 residues. The V gene's germline CDR1 is SGHTA and CDR2 FQGNSA. The V end was cut by 5 bases, the J end by 0 bases, with 14 bases between. Study-wide findings and caveats: Each donor contributed either pre-pandemic or post-infection samples, not both.

Only in-frame clones appear in the TCRdb table, and some are missing; sequencing was by immunoSEQ multiplex PCR. The data hold roughly 30,000 clones, with approximately 78% observed a single time. This chain connects TRBV7-2 to TRBJ2-6; D is tentatively TRBD1 or TRBD2 (6 bases each). The origin of this receptor is a human donor in good health. The sample comprised CD4+ T cells from PBMCs, cultured in vitro. DNA of the CDR3: TGTGCCAGCAGCCTGAGGGGGGCTACCTCTGGGGCCAACGTCCTGACTTTC. The encoded protein is CASSLRGATSGANVLTF.